Given below is one TCR beta chain in context. The data belong to a study of shared clonotypes between healthy human individuals. Naive-designated CD8 cells lacked CD45RO, were positively enriched for CCR7, and omitted terminally differentiated effector memory CD45RA+ cells. The assay was immunoSEQ multiplex PCR, and TCRdb's table has in-frame clones only and misses some. Counted here are more than 2 million clones, 93% occurring once; the ten biggest clones make up about 1.7%. V was clipped by 4 bases and J by 6 bases; unmatched bases: 8. The V gene's germline CDR1 is SGDLS and CDR2 YYNGEE. This CDR3 is built from 14 residues.

Sequencing was carried out using naive CD8+ T cells from PBMCs. The chain combines TRBV9 with TRBJ2-7; 9 bases are shared with TRBD1. This clonotype was obtained from a man between 18 and 35 years old in good health. Some clones in this sample may be carry-over from other donors' samples. The CDR3 DNA sequence: TGTGCCAGCAGCACTCGGGACAGGGCGGGCGAGCAGTACTTC. Amino acids: CASSTRDRAGEQYF.